This T cell receptor (beta chain) was sequenced during a study of TIL therapy for anti-PD-1-resistant metastatic lung cancer. Broader study findings: TIL cultures after expansion showed higher clonality and lower diversity than baseline tumor (median about 6% vs 30%).

Germline-derived CDR1 and CDR2 are LGHNA and YNFKEQ. This CDR3 has 16 residues. The V end was cut by 0 bases, the J end by 4 bases, with 15 bases between. Stated time point: pre-treatment sample, taken before nivolumab and TIL therapy. Most excised metastases sampled were pleural nodules or supraclavicular lymph nodes. As regards this clone: Antigen: not known.

Sequencing used immunoSEQ v3. Here immunoSEQ multiplex PCR was the method, and the copy in TCRdb shows in-frame clones only, minus some. Of 8,000 to 9,500 clones listed, approximately 80% are singletons. The sequencing used tumor tissue, collected at baseline. The clonotype comes from a person between 25 and 79 years old with non-small cell lung cancer. The chain carries TRBV4-2 and TRBJ2-5, with D maybe TRBD2 (5 bases). The CDR3 DNA follows: TGTGCCAGCAGCCAAGAACGAGGAGGCAAGGGAGAGACCCAGTACTTC. It is translated as CASSQERGGKGETQYF.